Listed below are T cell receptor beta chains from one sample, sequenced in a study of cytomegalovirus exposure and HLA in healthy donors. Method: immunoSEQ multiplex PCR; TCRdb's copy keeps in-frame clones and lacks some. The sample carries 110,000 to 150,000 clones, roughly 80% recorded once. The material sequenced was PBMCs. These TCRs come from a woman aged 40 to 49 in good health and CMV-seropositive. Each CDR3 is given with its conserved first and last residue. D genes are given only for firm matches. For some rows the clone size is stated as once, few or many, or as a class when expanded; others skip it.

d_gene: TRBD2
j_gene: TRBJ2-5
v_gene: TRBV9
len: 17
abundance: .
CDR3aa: CASSPTGRGVYQETQYF
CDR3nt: TGTGCCAGCAGCCCCACCGGGCGGGGGGTTTACCAAGAGACCCAGTACTTC

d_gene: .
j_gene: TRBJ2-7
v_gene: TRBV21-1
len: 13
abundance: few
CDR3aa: CASSVRTGEKPFF
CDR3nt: TGTGCCAGCAGCGTCCGTACAGGGGAAAAACCCTTCTTC

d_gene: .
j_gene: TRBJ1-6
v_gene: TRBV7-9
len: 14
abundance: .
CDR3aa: CASSLFGDNSPLHF
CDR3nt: TGTGCCAGCAGCTTATTCGGGGATAATTCACCCCTCCACTTT

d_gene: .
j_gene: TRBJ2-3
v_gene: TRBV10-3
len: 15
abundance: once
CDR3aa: CAISDRGGAMNTQYF
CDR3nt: TGTGCCATCAGTGATAGAGGGGGGGCCATGAATACGCAGTATTTT

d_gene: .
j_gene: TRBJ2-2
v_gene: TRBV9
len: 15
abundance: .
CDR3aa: CASSGSGLNTGELFF
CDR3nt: TGTGCCAGCAGCGGTTCGGGACTGAACACCGGGGAGCTGTTTTTT

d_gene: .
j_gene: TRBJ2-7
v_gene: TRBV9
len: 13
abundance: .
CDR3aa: CASSEGQYYEQYF
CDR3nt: TGTGCCAGCAGCGAAGGACAGTACTACGAGCAGTACTTC

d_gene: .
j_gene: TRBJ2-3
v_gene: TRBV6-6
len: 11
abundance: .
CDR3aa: CASSAADTQYF
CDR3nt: TGTGCCAGCAGCGCGGCAGATACGCAGTATTTT

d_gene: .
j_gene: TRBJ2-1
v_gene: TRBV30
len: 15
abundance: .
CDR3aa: CAWTTSGLSYNEQFF
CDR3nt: TGTGCCTGGACCACTTCAGGACTCTCCTACAATGAGCAGTTCTTC

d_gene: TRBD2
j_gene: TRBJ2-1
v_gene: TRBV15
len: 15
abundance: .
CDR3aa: CAARDGLAGGNEQFF
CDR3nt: TGTGCCGCGAGGGATGGGCTAGCGGGAGGGAATGAGCAGTTCTTC

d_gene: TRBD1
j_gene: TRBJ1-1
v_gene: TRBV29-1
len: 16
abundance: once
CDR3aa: CSATRGQGSFWTEAFF
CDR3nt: TGCAGCGCCACCAGGGGACAGGGGAGTTTTTGGACTGAAGCTTTCTTT

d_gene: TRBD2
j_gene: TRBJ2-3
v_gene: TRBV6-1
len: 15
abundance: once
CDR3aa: CASRMSGSGGSTQYF
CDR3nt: TGTGCCAGCAGGATGAGTGGGAGCGGGGGATCGACGCAGTATTTT

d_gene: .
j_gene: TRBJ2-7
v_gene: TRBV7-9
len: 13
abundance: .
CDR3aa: CASSWGEAYEQYF
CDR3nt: TGTGCCAGCAGCTGGGGGGAGGCTTACGAGCAGTACTTC

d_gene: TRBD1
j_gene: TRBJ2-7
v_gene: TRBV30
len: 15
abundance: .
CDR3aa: CAWSHGDRGKDEQYF
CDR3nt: TGTGCCTGGAGTCATGGGGACAGGGGAAAAGACGAGCAGTACTTC

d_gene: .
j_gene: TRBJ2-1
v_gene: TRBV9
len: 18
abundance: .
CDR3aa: CASSVASSSPSSYNEQFF
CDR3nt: TGTGCCAGCAGCGTAGCTTCTAGCTCCCCGAGCTCCTACAATGAGCAGTTCTTC

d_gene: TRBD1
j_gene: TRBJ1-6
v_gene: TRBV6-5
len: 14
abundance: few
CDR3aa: CASSEGTGGSPLHF
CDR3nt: TGTGCCAGCAGTGAGGGGACAGGGGGTTCACCCCTCCACTTT

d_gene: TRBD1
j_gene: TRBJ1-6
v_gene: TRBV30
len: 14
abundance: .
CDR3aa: CALTRDRGWSPLHF
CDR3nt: TGTGCATTAACCCGGGACAGGGGGTGGTCACCCCTCCACTTT

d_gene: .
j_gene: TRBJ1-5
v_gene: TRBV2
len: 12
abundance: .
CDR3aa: CASTRDNQPQHF
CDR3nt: TGTGCCAGCACGAGGGATAATCAGCCCCAGCATTTT

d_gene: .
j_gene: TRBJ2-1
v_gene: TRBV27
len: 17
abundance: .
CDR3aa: CASSLPSEASSYNEQFF
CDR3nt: TGTGCCAGCAGTTTACCATCGGAGGCGAGCTCCTACAATGAGCAGTTCTTC

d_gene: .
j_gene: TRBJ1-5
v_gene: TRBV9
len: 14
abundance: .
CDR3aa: CASSVGEGNQPQHF
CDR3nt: TGTGCCAGCAGCGTAGGTGAGGGCAATCAGCCCCAGCATTTT

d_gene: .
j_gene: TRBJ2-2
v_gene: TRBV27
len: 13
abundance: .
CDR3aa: CASSLMSTGELFF
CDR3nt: TGTGCCAGCAGTTTAATGAGCACCGGGGAGCTGTTTTTT

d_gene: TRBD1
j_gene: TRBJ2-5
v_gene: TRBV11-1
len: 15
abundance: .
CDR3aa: CASSFGTAYQETQYF
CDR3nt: TGTGCCAGCAGCTTTGGGACAGCGTACCAAGAGACCCAGTACTTC

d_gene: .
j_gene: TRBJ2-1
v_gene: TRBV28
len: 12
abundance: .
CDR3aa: CASSLSGLLVFF
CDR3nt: TGTGCCAGCAGTTTATCTGGGCTACTGGTTTTCTTC

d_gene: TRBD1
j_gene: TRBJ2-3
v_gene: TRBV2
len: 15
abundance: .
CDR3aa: CASSEGTGNTDTQYF
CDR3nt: TGTGCCAGCAGTGAAGGGACAGGGAATACAGATACGCAGTATTTT

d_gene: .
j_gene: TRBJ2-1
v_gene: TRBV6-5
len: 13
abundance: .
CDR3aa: CAGTSEVGAEQFF
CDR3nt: TGTGCCGGCACCTCGGAGGTGGGGGCTGAGCAGTTCTTC

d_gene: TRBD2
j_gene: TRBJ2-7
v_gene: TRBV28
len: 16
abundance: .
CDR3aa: CASSLGVAGGQDEQYF
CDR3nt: TGTGCCAGCAGTTTGGGAGTAGCGGGGGGGCAAGACGAGCAGTACTTC

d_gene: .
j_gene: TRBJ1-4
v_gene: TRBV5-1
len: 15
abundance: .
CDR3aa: CASTPATATNEKLFF
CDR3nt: TGCGCCAGCACCCCGGCCACAGCAACTAATGAAAAACTGTTTTTT

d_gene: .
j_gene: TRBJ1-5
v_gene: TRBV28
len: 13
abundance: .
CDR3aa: CASSFGEHQPQHF
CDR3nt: TGTGCCAGCAGTTTCGGGGAGCATCAGCCCCAGCATTTT

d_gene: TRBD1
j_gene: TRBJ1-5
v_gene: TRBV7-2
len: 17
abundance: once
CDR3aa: CASSGTGGRSSNQPQHF
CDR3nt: TGTGCCAGCAGCGGGACAGGGGGGCGAAGTAGCAATCAGCCCCAGCATTTT

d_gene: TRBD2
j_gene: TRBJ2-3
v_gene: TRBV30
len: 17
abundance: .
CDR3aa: CAWTGLAGGFRTDTQYF
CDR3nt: TGTGCCTGGACGGGGCTAGCGGGGGGTTTTAGGACAGATACGCAGTATTTT

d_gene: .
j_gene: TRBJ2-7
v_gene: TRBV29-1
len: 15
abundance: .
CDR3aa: CSVEDPADSSYEQYF
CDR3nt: TGCAGCGTTGAAGATCCGGCAGACAGCTCCTACGAGCAGTACTTC

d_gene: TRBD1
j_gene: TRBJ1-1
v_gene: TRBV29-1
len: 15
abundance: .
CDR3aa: CSVEDRGTGSPEAFF
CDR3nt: TGCAGCGTTGAAGATCGGGGGACAGGGAGCCCTGAAGCTTTCTTT

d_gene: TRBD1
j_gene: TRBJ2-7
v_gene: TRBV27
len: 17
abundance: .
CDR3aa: CASSLGPFRGRTYEQYF
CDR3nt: TGTGCCAGCAGTTTAGGACCCTTCAGGGGGCGCACATACGAGCAGTACTTC

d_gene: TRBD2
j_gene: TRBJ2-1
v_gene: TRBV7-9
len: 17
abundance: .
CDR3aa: CASSLAWGLGMSNEQFF
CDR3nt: TGTGCCAGCAGCTTAGCTTGGGGACTAGGCATGTCAAATGAGCAGTTCTTC